This T cell receptor beta chain was retrieved from a study of identical twins. Germline V gene sequence: CDR1 SGHVS, CDR2 FNYEAQ. V trimming: 1 base; J trimming: 5 bases; junction bases outside the gene matches: 4. CDR3 length: 14 residues. Using its own MiXCR run on the 5' RACE reads, TCRdb lists one record per CDR3 protein. Altogether 500,000 or so distinct CDR3 sequences are present, about 20% being singletons, with the ten largest covering 0.8% to 1%. This clonotype was picked up a small number of times. A further study also used this sample, focusing on T cells expressing NK-cell markers.

The rearrangement links TRBV7-6 to TRBJ2-5, with TRBD1 matching over 7 bases. Sequencing was performed on CD4+ T cells sorted from blood. This receptor was identified in a woman aged 18-29 years in good health. CDR3 bases: TGTGCCAGCAGCTTAGTTGGGACAGCGGAGACCCAGTACTTC. Residues: CASSLVGTAETQYF.